Sequencing of this T cell receptor (beta chain) was carried out in a study of shared clonotypes between healthy human individuals. Study results and caveats: Owing to a small donor count, the genetic and exposure-history diversity represented was limited. Tissues were not sampled, only blood, and their repertoires likely differ.

This was a deep-level run. Genomic DNA of each subset was evenly split across several immunoSEQ plates. Assay used: immunoSEQ multiplex PCR; TCRdb lists only in-frame clones, some missing. This sample carries under 650,000 clones, approximately 95% of them seen once, and the ten largest clones take about 0.064%. Comment on this clone: Its antigen is currently unknown.

V trimming: 4 bases; J trimming: 4 bases; junction bases outside the gene matches: 11. Germline-derived CDR1 and CDR2 are SGHRS and YFSETQ. The CDR3 is made up of 16 amino acids. The receptor comes from a woman in her twenties or thirties in good health. The J gene is TRBJ1-1, the V gene TRBV5-1, with TRBD1 identical over 9 bases. Sequenced sample: naive CD4+ T cells sorted from blood. Stated subset: CD45RA+ positively selected. CDR3 bases: TGCGCCAGCAGCGCCGGGACAGGGAACAGGGCCACTGAAGCTTTCTTT. It yields the protein CASSAGTGNRATEAFF. Drawing the rest from reference TRBV5-1 and TRBJ1-1, the complete variable domain is KAGVTQTPRYLIKTRGQQVTLSCSPISGHRSVSWYQQTPGQGLQFLFEYFSETQRNKGNFPGRFSGRQFSNSRSEMNVSTLELGDSALYLCASSAGTGNRATEAFFGQGTRLTVV.